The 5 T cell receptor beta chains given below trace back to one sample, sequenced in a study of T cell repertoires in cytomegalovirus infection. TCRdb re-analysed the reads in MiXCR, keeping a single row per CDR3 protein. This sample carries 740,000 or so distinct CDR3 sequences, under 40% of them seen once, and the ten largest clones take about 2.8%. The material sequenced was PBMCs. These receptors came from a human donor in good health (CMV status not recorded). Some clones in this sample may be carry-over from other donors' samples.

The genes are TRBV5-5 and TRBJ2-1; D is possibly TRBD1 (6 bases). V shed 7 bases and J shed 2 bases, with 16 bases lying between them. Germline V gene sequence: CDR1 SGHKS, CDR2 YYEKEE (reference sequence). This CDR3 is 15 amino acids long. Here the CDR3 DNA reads TGTGCCAGCTTGGTCTCAGGGGTCCCCTACAATGAGCAGTTCTTC. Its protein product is CASLVSGVPYNEQFF.

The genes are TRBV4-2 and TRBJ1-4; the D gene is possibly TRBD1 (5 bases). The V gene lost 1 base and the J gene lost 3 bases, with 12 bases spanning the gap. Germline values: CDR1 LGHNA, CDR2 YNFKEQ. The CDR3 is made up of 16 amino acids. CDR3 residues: CASSQARAVPNEKLFF. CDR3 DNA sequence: TGTGCCAGCAGCCAAGCCAGGGCAGTACCTAATGAAAAACTGTTTTTT.

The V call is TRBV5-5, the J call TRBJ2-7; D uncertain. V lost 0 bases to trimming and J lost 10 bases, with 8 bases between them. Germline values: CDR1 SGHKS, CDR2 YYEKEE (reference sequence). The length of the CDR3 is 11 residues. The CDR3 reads CASSLESYQYF. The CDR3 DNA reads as TGTGCCAGCAGCTTGGAATCCTATCAGTACTTC.

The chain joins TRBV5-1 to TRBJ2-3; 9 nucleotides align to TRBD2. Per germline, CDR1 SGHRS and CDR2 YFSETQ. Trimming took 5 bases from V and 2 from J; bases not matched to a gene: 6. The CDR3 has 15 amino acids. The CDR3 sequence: CASSSGSGSTDTQYF. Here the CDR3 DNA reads TGCGCCAGCAGTAGCGGGAGTGGATCCACAGATACGCAGTATTTT.

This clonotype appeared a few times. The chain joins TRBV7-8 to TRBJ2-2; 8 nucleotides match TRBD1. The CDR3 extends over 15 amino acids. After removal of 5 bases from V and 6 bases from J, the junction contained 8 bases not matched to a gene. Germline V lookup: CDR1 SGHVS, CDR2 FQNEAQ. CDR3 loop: CASSPLDRVAGELFF. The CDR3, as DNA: TGTGCCAGCAGCCCTCTGGACAGGGTGGCCGGGGAGCTGTTTTTT.